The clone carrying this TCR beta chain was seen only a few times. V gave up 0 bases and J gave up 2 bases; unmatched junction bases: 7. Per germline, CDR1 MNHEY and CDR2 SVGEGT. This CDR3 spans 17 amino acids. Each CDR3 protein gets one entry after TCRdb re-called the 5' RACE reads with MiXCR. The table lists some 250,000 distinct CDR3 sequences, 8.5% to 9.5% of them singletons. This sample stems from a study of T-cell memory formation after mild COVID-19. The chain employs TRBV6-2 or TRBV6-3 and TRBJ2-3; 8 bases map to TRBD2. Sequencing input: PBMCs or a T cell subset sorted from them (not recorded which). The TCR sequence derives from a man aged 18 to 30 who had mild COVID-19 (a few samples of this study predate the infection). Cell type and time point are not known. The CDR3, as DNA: TGTGCCAGCAGTTACTCTCCTCTAGCGGGTCTCACAGATACGCAGTATTTT. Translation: CASSYSPLAGLTDTQYF.